This T cell receptor beta chain stems from a study of CD8+CD57+ T cells in acquired aplastic anemia (dated by TCRdb to between 2017 and 2018). As for the study more broadly: A mean of around 3 ug of DNA, ranging from about 0.19 to 27.4 ug, was extracted from sorted CD4+ and CD8+ cells. Mean read counts for healthy donor samples were about 10 million for CD4+ cells and roughly 12 million for CD8+ cells.

From the cysteine up to the phenylalanine, the CDR3 has a length of 14 residues. CDR3 DNA only is kept here, 42 bases in frame from base 1. The germline V gene provides CDR1 SGHTA and CDR2 FQGNSA. V and J are trimmed by 1 base and 3 bases, and the gene matches miss 2 bases of the junction. TCR beta VDJ combination and CDR3 sequence profiling used genomic DNA as the template. An Illumina HiSeq 2000 was used for TCR repertoire sequencing. Per the source publication's procedure: Repertoires were assessed using TRBV/TRBJ rearrangement plots, CDR3 size and DJ length profiles, and Simpson's diversity index. The immunodominant clone was defined as the most abundant DNA sequence in deep sequencing data. CDR3 amino acid sequences were screened for sharing across subjects and compared with published repertoires and the VDJdb database. TCRdb handled the public reads itself, with Q25 trimming in fastp and clone calling in MiXCR, and kept productive beta chains. Records with the same CDR3 protein are collapsed into one entry carrying the most frequent genes and DNA. What appears here as the V and J calls and clone size reflects TCRdb's work, not the paper's. The sample table holds roughly 150,000 distinct CDR3 sequences, of which 35% to 55% were seen once. Over 0.95% of the sample is held by the ten biggest clonotypes.

In the study, sorted CD4+ and CD8+ blood T cells from patients with severe aplastic anemia and from healthy subjects underwent deep sequencing of TCR repertoires. Ficoll-Paque density gradient centrifugation was used to isolate peripheral blood mononuclear cells. CD4+ and CD8+ T cells were sorted by FACS or magnetic beads before DNA extraction. In the case of this clonotype: The clone's antigen remains unknown. Per-base qualities were not stored, and no clone one base away is much larger.

Broader findings and caveats from the paper: Around 27 CD8+ CDR3 sequences were found to be shared between patients and controls, but these sequences appeared to be highly expressed in patients and within the immunodominant clones of the patients. CD8+ Simpson's diversity did not differ significantly between patients and healthy controls (P=0.060).

The chain employs TRBV7-2 and TRBJ2-7, and 8 junctional nucleotides match TRBD1. The receptor was derived from a human donor in good health. Sequenced input: sorted CD4+, CD8+, or CD8+CD57+ T cells (not recorded which) from PBMCs. The DNA sequence is as follows: TGTGCCAGCAGCTTAGGGGGACAGGACTACGAGCAGTACTTC. Translated, this gives CASSLGGQDYEQYF.